The 2 T cell receptor beta chains reported below all come from one sample, sequenced in a study of cytomegalovirus exposure and HLA in healthy donors. The PCR used 60 Vbeta and 13 Jbeta primers. Only in-frame clones appear in the TCRdb table, and some are missing; sequencing was by immunoSEQ multiplex PCR. In the table there are around 97,000 clones, about 77% of which are singletons. The sequenced sample was PBMCs. The receptors here all came from a young woman in good health and CMV-seropositive.

The chain has TRBV7-2 and TRBJ2-7; D not resolved. Trimming removed 4 bases at V and 2 bases at J, with 12 bases between. The CDR3 runs 14 residues. Germline-derived CDR1 and CDR2 are SGHTA and FQGNSA. This CDR3 reads CASSSAILPYEQYF. In nucleotides, the CDR3 is TGTGCCAGCAGCTCAGCGATACTGCCCTACGAGCAGTACTTC.

The chain links TRBV11-2 to TRBJ2-1, with 9 positions matching TRBD2. J was trimmed by 7 bases and V by 0 bases; bases with no gene match: 7. From germline, CDR1 is SGHAT and CDR2 FQNNGV. This CDR3 region has 16 residues. The CDR3 sequence: CASSLEAGGARNEQFF. CDR3 bases: TGTGCCAGCAGCTTAGAGGCGGGGGGGGCGCGAAATGAGCAGTTCTTC.